Each of the 27 T cell receptor beta chains below was sequenced from the same sample in a study of tumor-infiltrating lymphocytes in primary liver carcinoma (dated by TCRdb to about 2017). Without any cell sorting, total RNA and DNA were co-extracted from roughly 21-30 mg of bulk tissue using the AllPrep DNA/RNA mini kit. Sequencer: Illumina HiSeq 2500. Using a constant-region primer and ProtoScript II reverse transcriptase, TCRbeta-specific cDNA was reverse-transcribed from around 500 ng total RNA. TCRbeta libraries were built with three nested multiplex PCR rounds, a slightly modified ARM-PCR procedure. Each of the first two PCR rounds ran for about 9 cycles and used multiplex TRBV1-TRBV30 forward primers together with a Cbeta reverse primer. The raw public reads went through TCRdb reprocessing: fastp at Q25, MiXCR clone calling, in-frame beta chains kept. Every entry covers one CDR3 protein and lists the most common genes and DNA from its rows. The sample contains approximately 190,000 distinct CDR3 sequences, 85% of them found a single time. Jointly, the top ten make up 15% to 20% of the sample.

Sequencing was carried out using tumor tissue from primary liver carcinoma. These receptors came from a man aged 35 to 55 with primary liver carcinoma and hepatitis B virus infection.

Details on this clonotype: The junction and the germline gene differ at one end; a read error may be behind it. The genes are TRBV4-2 and TRBJ2-1; TRBD1 matches 10 bases. CDR3 length: 16 amino acids. Germline V gene sequence: CDR1 LGHNA, CDR2 YNFKEQ. CDR3 in amino acids: CPSSHVGGQGNNEQFF. CDR3 coding DNA: TGTCCCAGCAGCCACGTTGGGGGACAGGGGAACAATGAGCAGTTCTTC.

In the case of this clonotype: This is likely a read error, given that the CDR3 carries no conserved phenylalanine or tryptophan at its end. The rearrangement links TRBV5-5 to TRBJ1-5; D gene uncertain. The CDR3 sequence is 13 residues long. Trimming left V 3 bases short and J 1 base short, with 5 bases between. Per germline, CDR1 SGHKS and CDR2 YYEKEE (reference sequence). This CDR3 is CASSSLSNQPQHL. CDR3 coding DNA: TGTGCCAGCAGCTCACTCAGCAATCAGCCCCAGCATTTA.

Regarding this clonotype: A read error may produce the germline difference seen at one junction end. The chain combines TRBV4-3 with TRBJ1-6, with a tentative D call TRBD1 (6 bases). The CDR3 extends over 18 amino acids. Germline V gene data show CDR1 as LGHNA and CDR2 as YSLEER. The CDR3 nucleotides are TGCGCCAGCAGCCGAGATGGGGGCAGGGTCTCTTTCAATTTACCCCTCCACTTT. It yields the protein CASSRDGGRVSFNLPLHF.

On this clonotype: Relative to the germline gene, one junction end is altered; a read error may explain this. The chain recombines TRBV6-6 with TRBJ2-1, with 12 bases that match TRBD2. There are 13 residues in the CDR3. Germline V gene lookup returns CDR1 MNHNY and CDR2 SVGAGI (reference sequence). CDR3: CASGLAGMIEQFF. CDR3 coding DNA: TGTGCCAGCGGACTAGCGGGAATGATTGAGCAATTCTTC.

As for this clonotype: One end of the junction fails to match germline, which may point to a read error. The rearrangement uses TRBV29-1 and TRBJ1-4, with D perhaps matching TRBD1 (6 bases). The CDR3 sequence is 13 residues long. The V gene's germline CDR1 is SQVTM and CDR2 ANQGSEA. CDR3 DNA: TGCAGAGTTGGCCGGGGGCGTAGTGAAAAACTGTTTTTT. Amino acids: CRVGRGRSEKLFF. Drawing the rest from reference TRBV29-1 and TRBJ1-4, the complete variable domain is SAVISQKPSRDICQRGTSLTIQCQVDSQVTMMFWYRQQPGQSLTLIATANQGSEATYESGFVIDKFPISRPNLTFSTLTVSNMSPEDSSIYLCRVGRGRSEKLFFGSGTQLSVL.

The CDR3 DNA sequence: TGCAGCTTTAGAACAGCATCGTATCAAAAGACCCAGTACTTC. Translated, it gives CSFRTASYQKTQYF. The rearrangement links TRBV29-1 to TRBJ2-5; D unresolved. The germline gives CDR1 SQVTM, CDR2 ANQGSEA. The CDR3 is made up of 14 amino acids. V lost 8 bases, J lost 6 bases, and 22 bases lay in between.

This chain links TRBV20-1 with TRBJ2-1; 12 bases are shared with TRBD2. Trimming took 4 bases from V and 5 from J; bases not matched to a gene: 9. The germline V gene encodes CDR1 DFQATT and CDR2 SNEGSKA (reference sequence). The CDR3 length is 16 residues. CDR3 coding DNA: TGCAGTGCTAACCGAACTAGCGGGAGGTCCCACAATGAGCAGTTCTTC. It is translated as CSANRTSGRSHNEQFF.

This clonotype was seen a few times. A read error may produce the germline difference seen at one junction end. The chain links TRBV11-2 to TRBJ1-4, with 8 nucleotides matching TRBD1. Germline V gene sequence: CDR1 SGHAT, CDR2 FQNNGV. CDR3 size: 14 residues. The CDR3 is CASSLVQGAEKLFF. The CDR3 nucleotides are TGTGCCAGTAGCTTAGTGCAGGGGGCTGAAAAACTGTTTTTT.

Comment on this clonotype: One end of the junction does not line up with germline, which may come from a read error. CDR3 in DNA: TGTGCCAGTTCACCTGGGACCCAAGAGACCCAGTACTTC. It specifies CASSPGTQETQYF. The chain joins TRBV18 to TRBJ2-5; D assignment may be TRBD1 or TRBD2 (5 bases each). CDR3 length equals 13 residues. Germline V gives CDR1 KGHSH, CDR2 LQKENI.

As to this clonotype: Sequence at one end of the junction differs from germline and may be a read error. The J gene is TRBJ2-3, the V gene TRBV11-2; 9 bases align to TRBD2. Germline CDR1 and CDR2: SGHAT and FQNNGV. The CDR3 is made up of 15 amino acids. In DNA form, the CDR3 reads TGTCCCAGCAGCTTAGAGTGGACTAGCGCGGATACGCAGTATTTT. It translates to CPSSLEWTSADTQYF.

Of note for this clonotype: The conserved final phenylalanine or tryptophan is absent from the CDR3, which likely points to a read error. The V call is TRBV5-5, the J call TRBJ2-5, with D tentatively TRBD2 (5 bases). Germline values: CDR1 SGHKS, CDR2 YYEKEE (reference sequence). This CDR3 region has 14 residues. V dropped 3 bases and J dropped 9 bases, with 18 bases sitting between them. This CDR3 is CASSSARFQEAQYL. The CDR3, as DNA: TGTGCCAGCAGCTCGGCTCGGTTTCAGGAGGCCCAGTACTTG.

As regards this clonotype: The junction and the germline gene differ at one end; a read error may be behind it. CDR3 DNA: TGTACCAGCAGCTTGGGTTGGGGGGCAGTGGGGATCACTGAAACTTTCTTT. Its protein product is CTSSLGWGAVGITETFF. The rearrangement uses TRBV5-4 and TRBJ1-1; possibly TRBD1 for D (6 bases). The germline V gene encodes CDR1 SGHNT and CDR2 YYREEE (reference sequence). The CDR3 totals 17 residues.

A word on this clonotype: The CDR3 carries no conserved terminal phenylalanine or tryptophan, so it likely arises from a read error. The chain joins TRBV12-3 or TRBV12-4 to TRBJ1-5; TRBD1 matches at 8 bases. The CDR3 length is 13 residues. Written as DNA, the CDR3 is TGTGCCAGCAGCCAGGGGGCCTATCAGCCACAGCATTCT. This encodes CASSQGAYQPQHS.

In its sample, this clonotype was seen many times. The V call is TRBV28, the J call TRBJ2-7, with 8 positions matching TRBD2. The germline gives CDR1 MDHEN, CDR2 SYDVKM. V lost 5 bases and J lost 2; bases outside the gene matches: 8. This CDR3 has 15 residues. The CDR3 region is CASSIPKAGAYEQYF. The CDR3 nucleotides read TGTGCCAGCAGTATACCCAAAGCGGGAGCCTACGAGCAGTACTTC.

This chain joins TRBV12-3 or TRBV12-4 and TRBJ1-1; maybe TRBD1 (5 bases). V was pared by 6 bases and J by 9 bases, with 20 bases between. This CDR3 region has 14 residues. The CDR3 nucleotides are TGTGCCAGCAGAACCTCCGCTTTAGGGACTCAAGCTTTCTTT. Its translation: CASRTSALGTQAFF.

Comment on this clonotype: Because it lacks the conserved phenylalanine or tryptophan at the end, this CDR3 is likely a read error. The V and J genes are TRBV6-1 and TRBJ2-3; D unresolved. V was cut by 1 base and J by 2 bases, with 7 bases left in between. The CDR3 loop spans 14 amino acids. The V gene's germline CDR1 is MNHNS and CDR2 SASEGT. CDR3 bases: TGTGCCAGCAGTGAAGTGGCTGCCACAGATACGCAGTATTAT. Its protein product is CASSEVAATDTQYY.

Concerning this clonotype: At one boundary the junction diverges from the germline segment, which might be a read error. The chain couples TRBV29-1 to TRBJ1-3, with D tentatively TRBD1 (5 bases). The length of the CDR3 is 13 residues. Germline loops: CDR1 SQVTM, CDR2 ANQGSEA. The CDR3, as DNA: TGCAGCATTGATGACAGAAACCTAAACACCATATATTTT. Residues: CSIDDRNLNTIYF.

Worth noting for this clonotype: A read error may account for a junction end that differs from germline. The chain joins TRBV29-1 to TRBJ2-7; 7 bases fit TRBD1. This CDR3 spans 13 amino acids. Germline V gene data show CDR1 as SQVTM and CDR2 as ANQGSEA. The CDR3 protein is CSAWTGPSYEQCF. The DNA for the CDR3 is TGCAGCGCCTGGACAGGTCCTTCTTACGAGCAGTGCTTC.

Details on this clonotype: Germline is not matched at one junction end, which may reflect a read error. The V and J genes are TRBV7-9 and TRBJ2-7; D may be TRBD1 (5 bases). The CDR3 runs to 13 residues. In germline, CDR1 is SEHNR, CDR2 FQNEAQ (reference sequence). This CDR3 reads CVSSSGNSYEQYF. In nucleotides, the CDR3 is TGTGTCAGCAGCTCAGGGAACTCCTACGAGCAGTACTTC.

This clonotype showed up just once. At one end the junction does not follow the germline gene, possibly because of a read error. The chain uses TRBV12-3 or TRBV12-4 and TRBJ1-1, with D perhaps matching TRBD1 (6 bases). The CDR3 length is 14 residues. CDR3 sequence (DNA): TGTTCCAGCAGTTCGGCAGACAGGAACACTAAGGCTTTCTTT. It yields the protein CSSSSADRNTKAFF.

The rearrangement uses TRBV29-1 and TRBJ2-7; a possible D gene is TRBD2 (7 bases). The CDR3 is 15 residues long. Trimming left V 8 bases short and J 4 bases short, with 24 bases between. The germline V gene has CDR1 SQVTM and CDR2 ANQGSEA. The CDR3 loop reads CSLALGQAGSYEQYF. The CDR3 nucleotides are TGCAGCCTCGCTTTGGGACAAGCGGGGTCGTACGAGCAGTACTTC.

About this clonotype itself: Lacking the conserved final phenylalanine or tryptophan, this CDR3 likely reflects a read error. The rearrangement joins TRBV12-3 or TRBV12-4 to TRBJ2-1; D may be TRBD2 (7 bases). The CDR3 totals 13 residues. The CDR3 region is CASSQRGRDDQFL. The DNA for the CDR3 is TGTGCCAGCAGCCAGAGGGGGAGGGATGATCAGTTCTTA.

V is TRBV6-6 and J is TRBJ2-1; a possible D gene is TRBD2 (5 bases). The germline CDR1 and CDR2 sequences are MNHNY and SVGAGI (reference sequence). The CDR3 has 11 amino acids. Trimming cost V 8 bases and J 12 bases, with 14 bases left between them. In DNA form, the CDR3 reads TGTGCCAGCGCTATAGAAGGGAGGCAGTTCTTC. This encodes CASAIEGRQFF.

Written as DNA, the CDR3 is TGTGCCAGCAGCATTAAGATTAGCGGGAGATCCAATGAGCAGTTCTTC. This translates into CASSIKISGRSNEQFF. This chain uses TRBV7-8 with TRBJ2-1; 9 bases are shared with TRBD2. There are 16 residues in the CDR3. J lost 6 bases, V lost 5 bases, and 11 bases had no gene match. The V gene's germline CDR1 is SGHVS and CDR2 FQNEAQ.

Of note for this clonotype: Compared with germline, one end of the junction differs, possibly owing to a read error. The rearrangement links TRBV6-1 to TRBJ2-2; the D gene is possibly TRBD2 (5 bases). CDR1 and CDR2 from the germline V gene are MNHNS and SASEGT. This CDR3 is built from 15 residues. The CDR3 DNA reads TGTGCCATCAGTCCGATTCGGGGAGTGACCGGGGAGCTGTTTTTT. Translating it yields CAISPIRGVTGELFF.

The V call is TRBV6-1, the J call TRBJ2-5, with D maybe TRBD1 (6 bases). This CDR3 is 18 amino acids long. Germline V CDR1 and CDR2: MNHNS, SASEGT. V dropped 7 bases and J dropped 4 bases, with 28 bases sitting between them. The CDR3 DNA reads as TGTGCCAGCAATGGAAATTTAATGGGGGCGGCCGTTGGAGAGACCCAGTACTTC. It specifies CASNGNLMGAAVGETQYF.

The rearrangement joins TRBV11-3 to TRBJ2-3, with TRBD1 as a possible D gene (6 bases). Germline V gene sequence: CDR1 SGHNT, CDR2 YENEEA. The CDR3 is 15 amino acids. Trimming cost V 3 bases and J 11 bases, with 21 bases left between them. The CDR3 DNA is TGTGCCAGCAGCTTTAGCAGGAGGCGGACAGATGTGCAGTATTTT. Protein product: CASSFSRRRTDVQYF. Full variable domain (rest looked up from reference TRBV11-3 and TRBJ2-3): EAGVVQSPRYKIIEKKQPVAFWCNPISGHNTLYWYLQNLGQGPELLIRYENEEAVDDSQLPKDRFSAERLKGVDSTLKIQPAELGDSAVYLCASSFSRRRTDVQYFGPGTRLTVL.